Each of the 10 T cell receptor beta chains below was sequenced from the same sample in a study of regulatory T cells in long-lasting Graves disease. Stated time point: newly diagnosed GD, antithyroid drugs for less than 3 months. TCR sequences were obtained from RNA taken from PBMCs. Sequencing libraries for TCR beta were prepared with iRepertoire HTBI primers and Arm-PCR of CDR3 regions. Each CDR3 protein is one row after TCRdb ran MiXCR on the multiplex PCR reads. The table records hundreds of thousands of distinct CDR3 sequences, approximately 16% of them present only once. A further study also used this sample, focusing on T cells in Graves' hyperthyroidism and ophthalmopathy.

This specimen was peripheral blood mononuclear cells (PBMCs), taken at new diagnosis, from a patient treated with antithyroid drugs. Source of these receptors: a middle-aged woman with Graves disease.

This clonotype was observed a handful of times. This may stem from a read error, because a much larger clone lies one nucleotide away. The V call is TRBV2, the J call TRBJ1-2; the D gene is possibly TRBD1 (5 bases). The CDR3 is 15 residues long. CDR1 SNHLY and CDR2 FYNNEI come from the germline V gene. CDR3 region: CASSLKQVSVYDYTF. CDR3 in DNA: TGTGCCAGCAGTTTAAAACAGGTCTCCGTCTATGACTACACCTTC.

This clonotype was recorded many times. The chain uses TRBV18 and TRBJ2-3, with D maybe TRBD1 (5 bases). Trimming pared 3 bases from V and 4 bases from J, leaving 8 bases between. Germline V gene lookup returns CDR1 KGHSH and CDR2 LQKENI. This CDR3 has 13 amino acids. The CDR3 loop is CASSPRVPDTQYF. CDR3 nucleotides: TGTGCCAGCTCACCCAGGGTCCCAGATACGCAGTATTTT.

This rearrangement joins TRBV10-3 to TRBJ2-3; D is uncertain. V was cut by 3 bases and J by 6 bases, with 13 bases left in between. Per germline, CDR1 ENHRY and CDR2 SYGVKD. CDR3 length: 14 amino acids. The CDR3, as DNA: TGTGCCATCAGTGAATGGTTAGCTCCGGATACGCAGTATTTT. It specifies CAISEWLAPDTQYF.

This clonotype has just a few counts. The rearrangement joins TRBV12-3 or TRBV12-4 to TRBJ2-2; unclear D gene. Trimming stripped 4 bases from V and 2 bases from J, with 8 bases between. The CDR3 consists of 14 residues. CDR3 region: CASSSLVNTGELFF. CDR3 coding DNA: TGTGCCAGCAGTTCCCTAGTAAACACCGGGGAGCTGTTTTTT.

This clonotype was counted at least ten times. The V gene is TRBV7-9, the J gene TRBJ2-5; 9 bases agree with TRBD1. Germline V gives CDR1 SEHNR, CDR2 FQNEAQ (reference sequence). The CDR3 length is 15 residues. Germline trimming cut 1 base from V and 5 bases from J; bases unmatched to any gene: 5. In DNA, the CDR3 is TGTGCCAGCAGCTTAGGGCAGGACAGGGGTGAGACCCAGTACTTC. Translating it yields CASSLGQDRGETQYF.

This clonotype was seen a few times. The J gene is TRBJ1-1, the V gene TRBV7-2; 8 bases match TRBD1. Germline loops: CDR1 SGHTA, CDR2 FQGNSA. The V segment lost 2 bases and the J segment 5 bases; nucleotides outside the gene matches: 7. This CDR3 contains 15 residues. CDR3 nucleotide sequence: TGTGCCAGCAGCTTAATCCAGGGGGCTCGGACTGAAGCTTTCTTT. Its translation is CASSLIQGARTEAFF. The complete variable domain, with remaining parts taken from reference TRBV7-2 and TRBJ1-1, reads GAGVSQSPSNKVTEKGKDVELRCDPISGHTALYWYRQSLGQGLEFLIYFQGNSAPDKSGLPSDRFSAERTGGSVSTLTIQRTQQEDSAVYLCASSLIQGARTEAFFGQGTRLTVV.

CDR3: CASSPLNRETQYF. The CDR3 coding sequence is TGTGCCAGTAGTCCGCTTAATCGGGAGACCCAGTACTTC. V gene TRBV19 combines with J gene TRBJ2-5; D is undetermined. Looked up from germline, CDR1 is LNHDA and CDR2 is SQIVND (reference sequence). With 5 bases removed from V and 5 bases from J, the gap between germline ends came to 12 bases. The CDR3 runs 13 residues.

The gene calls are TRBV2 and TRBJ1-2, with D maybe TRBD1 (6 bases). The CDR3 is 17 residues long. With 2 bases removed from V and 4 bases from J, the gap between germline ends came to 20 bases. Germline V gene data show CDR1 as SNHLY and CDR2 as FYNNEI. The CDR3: CASSEPVTGNEIYGYTF. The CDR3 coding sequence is TGTGCCAGCAGTGAACCGGTAACAGGGAACGAAATCTATGGCTACACCTTC.

The DNA for the CDR3 is TGCAGTGCTAGAGGGGGACAGGGGTCCTACGAGCAGTACTTC. Protein product: CSARGGQGSYEQYF. The chain carries TRBV20-1 and TRBJ2-7; 10 positions agree with TRBD1. This CDR3 has 14 amino acids. Germline CDR1 and CDR2: DFQATT and SNEGSKA (reference sequence). V lost 1 base to trimming and J lost 1 base; unmatched junction nucleotides: 1.

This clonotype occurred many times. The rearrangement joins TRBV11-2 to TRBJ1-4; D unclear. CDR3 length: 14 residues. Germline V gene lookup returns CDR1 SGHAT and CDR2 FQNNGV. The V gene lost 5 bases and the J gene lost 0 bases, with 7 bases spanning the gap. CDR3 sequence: CASSLEPTNEKLFF. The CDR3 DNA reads TGTGCCAGCAGCCTGGAACCAACTAATGAAAAACTGTTTTTT.